Below, 20 T cell receptor beta chains from the same sample are listed, as sequenced in a study of post-analysis software for immune sequencing data. Sequencing libraries made from TCR beta cDNA carried unique molecular identifiers. TCRdb passed the PCR reads through MiXCR, listing each CDR3 protein once. The sample lists about 160,000 distinct CDR3 sequences; under 40% were seen once. Sequencing was performed on blood, taken after autologous hematopoietic stem cell transplantation. These receptors were collected from a girl aged 5 to 17 with multiple sclerosis.

Regarding this clonotype: The germline gene is not matched at one end of the junction; a read error may be the cause. This chain joins TRBV10-3 and TRBJ1-2; maybe TRBD1 (5 bases). The CDR3 length is 15 residues. Looked up from germline, CDR1 is ENHRY and CDR2 is SYGVKD. This CDR3 is CAISESWGINHGYTF. Here the CDR3 DNA reads TGTGCCATCAGTGAGTCATGGGGGATTAACCATGGCTACACCTTC.

This clonotype was observed a handful of times. The V and J genes are TRBV4-3 and TRBJ2-4; TRBD2 is a possible D gene (5 bases). Trimming took off 3 bases at V and 7 bases at J, with 10 bases between the two ends. CDR3 size: 13 residues. CDR1 and CDR2 from the germline V gene are LGHNA and YSLEER. The CDR3 nucleotides are TGCGCCAGCAGCCAGGGAGTCGCGAACATTCAGTACTTC. Encoded protein: CASSQGVANIQYF.

The gene calls are TRBV12-3 or TRBV12-4 and TRBJ2-7; D might be TRBD2 (5 bases). The CDR3 contains 15 residues. Deletions cut 5 bases from V and 0 bases from J, with 14 bases between. The CDR3 here is CASSLSGANSYEQYF. In DNA form, the CDR3 reads TGTGCCAGCAGTCTGAGCGGAGCGAACTCCTACGAGCAGTACTTC.

The chain combines TRBV15 with TRBJ2-7; 9 nucleotides align to TRBD2. V lost 0 bases, J lost 9 bases, and 9 bases stayed unmatched. The germline CDR1 and CDR2 sequences are LNHNV and YYDKDF (reference sequence). CDR3 length: 15 amino acids. CDR3 protein: CATSRETSGRDGQYF. Written as DNA, the CDR3 is TGTGCCACCAGCAGAGAAACTAGCGGGCGGGACGGGCAGTACTTC.

This clonotype was recorded a few times. The CDR3: CASSVAVSTDTQYF. The CDR3 DNA reads as TGTGCCAGCAGCGTAGCGGTTAGCACAGATACGCAGTATTTT. The genes are TRBV9 and TRBJ2-3; D gene uncertain. Trimming removed 0 bases from V and 0 bases from J, with 5 bases in between. The CDR3 contains 14 residues. The germline V gene encodes CDR1 SGDLS and CDR2 YYNGEE.

In nucleotides, the CDR3 is TGTGCCAGCACCCCGAGGACTAGCGGGAGTATGCGCGAGCAGTACTTC. Amino acid sequence: CASTPRTSGSMREQYF. This sequence joins TRBV6-5 and TRBJ2-7; the match to TRBD2 covers 13 bases. V gave up 7 bases and J gave up 6 bases; unmatched junction bases: 12. Germline V gene sequence: CDR1 MNHEY, CDR2 SVGAGI. The CDR3 is 16 residues long.

This clonotype has more than one count but fewer than ten. The rearrangement joins TRBV14 to TRBJ2-5, with a tentative D call TRBD2 (5 bases). CDR1 is SGHDN and CDR2 is FVKESK in the germline V gene. This CDR3 is 13 amino acids long. Trimming shortened V by 0 bases and J by 11 bases, and 13 bases separated the two germline ends. CDR3 sequence: CASSQDMAREQYF. The CDR3 DNA sequence: TGTGCCAGCAGCCAAGATATGGCAAGGGAGCAGTACTTC.

This clonotype came up a few times. This chain joins TRBV7-9 and TRBJ2-1; the match to TRBD2 covers 12 bases. Germline assignment: CDR1 SEHNR and CDR2 FQNEAQ (reference sequence). This CDR3 spans 16 amino acids. V lost 5 bases to trimming and J lost 1 base; unmatched junction nucleotides: 3. CDR3 nucleotides: TGTGCCAGCAGCCAGACTAGCGGGGGATCCTACAATGAGCAGTTCTTC. It translates to CASSQTSGGSYNEQFF.

The CDR3 protein is CASSPQVHLGQGTEAFF. CDR3 coding DNA: TGTGCCAGCTCACCTCAGGTCCACCTGGGGCAGGGCACTGAAGCTTTCTTT. The genes are TRBV18 and TRBJ1-1; TRBD1 is a possible D gene (5 bases). The CDR3 length is 17 residues. Germline V lookup: CDR1 KGHSH, CDR2 LQKENI. Trimming stripped 3 bases from V and 4 bases from J, with 21 bases between.

In its sample, this clonotype was seen many times. The V and J genes are TRBV5-1 and TRBJ2-5; D unresolved. The CDR3 extends over 12 amino acids. Germline CDR1 SGHRS, CDR2 YFSETQ. The ends were cut back, 2 bases at V and 4 bases at J, with 6 bases in the middle. The CDR3 region is CASSLTAETQYF. In DNA form, the CDR3 reads TGCGCCAGCAGCTTAACCGCAGAGACCCAGTACTTC.

Only a few counts were recorded for this clonotype. V and J are TRBV5-1 and TRBJ2-5; 7 nucleotides match TRBD1. The V gene's germline CDR1 is SGHRS and CDR2 YFSETQ. V lost 2 bases to trimming and J lost 4 bases; unmatched junction nucleotides: 5. There are 14 residues in the CDR3. CDR3 amino acids: CASSLNTGVETQYF. The DNA of the CDR3 is TGCGCCAGCAGCTTAAATACAGGGGTAGAGACCCAGTACTTC.

The chain is built from TRBV15 and TRBJ2-2; D remains unclear. The CDR3 covers 15 residues. With 4 bases removed from V and 5 bases from J, the gap between germline ends came to 14 bases. The germline V gene has CDR1 LNHNV and CDR2 YYDKDF (reference sequence). CDR3 loop: CATSTAHEETGELFF. CDR3 DNA: TGTGCCACCAGCACGGCCCACGAGGAAACCGGGGAGCTGTTTTTT.

Turning to this clonotype: Germline and junction disagree at one end, which may indicate a read error. This chain uses TRBV4-2 with TRBJ2-7; D possibly corresponds to TRBD1 (5 bases). Germline CDR1 LGHNA, CDR2 YNFKEQ. This CDR3 is built from 13 residues. Here the CDR3 DNA reads TGTGCCAGCAGCCAAGGGGGCCCCTACAAGCAGTACTTC. Translation: CASSQGGPYKQYF.

This clonotype was seen only a few times. J is TRBJ2-7 and V is TRBV20-1; TRBD2 aligns across 9 bases. The assigned J gene may be wrong: the sequence end matches TRBJ2-5 better. Germline-derived CDR1 and CDR2 are DFQATT and SNEGSKA (reference sequence). The CDR3 is made up of 16 amino acids. The CDR3, as DNA: TGCAGTGCTAGAGATGCTGCCCTAGCGGGATACGAGACCCAGTACTTC. Residues: CSARDAALAGYETQYF.

The chain combines TRBV20-1 with TRBJ1-1; D not resolved. V was shortened by 5 bases and J by 6 bases, with 22 bases between the two germline ends. This CDR3 has 15 amino acids. The germline CDR1 and CDR2 sequences are DFQATT and SNEGSKA (reference sequence). The CDR3: CSAGGSRRNGPEAFF. In DNA form, the CDR3 reads TGCAGTGCTGGAGGGAGCAGAAGAAACGGACCTGAAGCTTTCTTT.

V and J are TRBV10-3 and TRBJ2-1, with TRBD2 matching 12 bases. V lost 0 bases and J lost 4; bases outside the gene matches: 13. This CDR3 region has 20 residues. Germline V gene sequence: CDR1 ENHRY, CDR2 SYGVKD. The CDR3: CAISESGGGTSGFLYNEQFF. Written as DNA, the CDR3 is TGTGCCATCAGTGAGTCCGGCGGGGGGACTAGCGGGTTTCTTTACAATGAGCAGTTCTTC.

This clonotype came up a few times. The chain uses TRBV27 and TRBJ1-2; 7 bases align to TRBD1. Looked up from germline, CDR1 is MNHEY and CDR2 is SMNVEV (reference sequence). V lost 9 bases to trimming and J lost 7 bases; unmatched junction nucleotides: 14. This CDR3 spans 14 amino acids. The CDR3 is CASRQITGVTGYTF. The CDR3 DNA sequence: TGTGCCAGTAGACAAATTACAGGGGTTACTGGCTACACCTTC.

This clonotype was picked up a small number of times. The genes are TRBV5-1 and TRBJ2-2; 8 bases agree with TRBD1. The CDR3 spans 17 residues. Germline V gene data show CDR1 as SGHRS and CDR2 as YFSETQ. V dropped 0 bases and J dropped 4; count of bases not matched to a gene: 8. CDR3 protein: CASSLVPGTGGTGELFF. CDR3 nucleotide sequence: TGCGCCAGCAGCTTGGTGCCCGGGACAGGTGGCACCGGGGAGCTGTTTTTT.

This clonotype was found many times. This rearrangement joins TRBV4-3 to TRBJ2-3; tentative D call: TRBD2 (6 bases). This CDR3 has 17 residues. The V and J ends lost 0 bases and 2 bases respectively, with 15 bases between them. Germline V gives CDR1 LGHNA, CDR2 YSLEER. The CDR3 DNA follows: TGCGCCAGCAGCCAAGATGGGGGGAGCCAGTACACAGATACGCAGTATTTT. Its translation: CASSQDGGSQYTDTQYF.

V usage is TRBV20-1 and J usage is TRBJ2-3; the D call may be TRBD1 or TRBD2 (5 bases each). V was trimmed by 5 bases and J by 4 bases, leaving 19 bases between them. The CDR3 length is 15 residues. Germline CDR1 is DFQATT and CDR2 is SNEGSKA (reference sequence). The CDR3 nucleotides read TGCAGTGCTCGACCCCCCCACCGGGGCCCAGATACGCAGTATTTT. The encoded protein is CSARPPHRGPDTQYF.